This T cell receptor beta chain was recovered during a study of cytomegalovirus exposure and HLA in healthy donors. PCR used 60 Vbeta primers and 13 Jbeta primers. Method: immunoSEQ multiplex PCR; TCRdb's copy keeps in-frame clones and lacks some. The sample lists about 98,000 clones, around 80% occurring once. The CDR3 totals 17 residues. Germline assignment: CDR1 SGHRS and CDR2 YFSETQ. V was shortened by 0 bases and J by 2 bases, with 17 bases between the two germline ends. Broader study findings: There were 150 to 200 TCR beta chains listed as cytomegalovirus-associated. Later work showed greater clonal expansion in HLA-associated TCR beta chains than in equally common others. As a later analysis showed, several of the most significant clusters appeared to be linked to common viral pathogens.

This clone appeared a single time. Its target is not known. This sequence was found in a man aged 35 to 55 in good health and CMV-seronegative. This chain uses TRBV5-1 with TRBJ2-5; D possibly corresponds to TRBD2 (6 bases). Sequencing was performed on PBMCs. CDR3 sequence: CASSLATRGATQETQYF. CDR3 DNA sequence: TGCGCCAGCAGCTTGGCGACTCGCGGGGCCACTCAAGAGACCCAGTACTTC.